This T cell receptor beta chain came from a study of blood T cells in healthy people across ages. Study-wide findings and caveats: Roughly linear declines in TCR beta diversity per million T cells occurred with age.

With a J-beta primer mix and a sample-barcoded 5' primer, a second PCR ran about 7 to 12 cycles. Every cDNA was tagged by a template-switch adaptor with 12 random nucleotides. MiXCR, applied by TCRdb to the 5' RACE reads, yields one record per CDR3 protein. This sample yields 700,000 to 850,000 distinct CDR3 sequences, of which around 36% are seen a single time; roughly 13% belongs to the top ten. The V and J ends lost 2 bases and 1 base respectively, with 5 bases between them. Per germline, CDR1 LNHDA and CDR2 SQIVND (reference sequence). The CDR3 is 13 residues long. For this clonotype: The antigen is undetermined.

J is TRBJ1-2 and V is TRBV19; D is uncertain. Sequencing used blood. This TCR was sampled from a man aged 18 to 29 in good health. For the CDR3, the DNA is TGTGCCAGTAGTATATCACATAACTATGGCTACACCTTC. Protein: CASSISHNYGYTF.